What follows are 27 T cell receptor beta chains derived from one specimen sequenced in a study of T cells in Graves' hyperthyroidism and ophthalmopathy. Authors of the study amplified TCR beta CDR3 regions from RNA transcripts. First-round RT-PCR targeting the TCR CDR3 was performed with the HTBI primer set. One entry per CDR3 protein results from TCRdb running MiXCR on the multiplex PCR reads. Of approximately 590,000 distinct CDR3 sequences listed, 15% to 17% are singletons. Sequenced sample: blood. These receptors all stem from a woman in her 30s with Graves' hyperthyroidism.

In its sample, this clonotype was seen many times. V usage is TRBV27 and J usage is TRBJ2-1; 11 positions match TRBD2. Losses at the gene ends were 4 bases for V and 6 bases for J; bases not matched to a gene: 14. The CDR3 length is 18 residues. Germline V CDR1 and CDR2: MNHEY, SMNVEV (reference sequence). DNA for the CDR3: TGTGCCAGCAGTTACCCCACCTCTAGCGGGAGGATGGGCAATGAGCAGTTCTTC. Its translation: CASSYPTSSGRMGNEQFF.

This clonotype occurred many times. The V and J genes are TRBV28 and TRBJ2-5; a weak D match, TRBD2 (6 bases). The CDR3 loop spans 11 amino acids. With 6 bases removed from V and 7 bases from J, the gap between germline ends came to 9 bases. The germline V gene encodes CDR1 MDHEN and CDR2 SYDVKM. CDR3 sequence (DNA): TGTGCCAGCAGGGGGGGTGTGACCCAGTACTTC. Translated, it gives CASRGGVTQYF.

The genes are TRBV12-3 or TRBV12-4 and TRBJ1-3; D not resolved. Between the trimmed V and J ends, which lost 3 bases and 3 bases, there was a span of 6 bases. There are 13 residues in the CDR3. CDR3 nucleotide sequence: TGTGCCAGCAGTTTTGCCAGTGGAAACACCATATATTTT. This codes for CASSFASGNTIYF.

This clonotype was seen at least ten times. J is TRBJ2-1 and V is TRBV7-2; D assignment may be TRBD1 or TRBD2 (7 bases each). Germline V gene data show CDR1 as SGHTA and CDR2 as FQGNSA. The CDR3 sequence is 16 residues long. V gave up 6 bases and J gave up 4 bases, with 19 bases separating them. The CDR3 loop reads CASRLSGTDAYNEQFF. The CDR3 bases are TGTGCCAGCAGACTAAGCGGGACAGACGCGTACAATGAGCAGTTCTTC.

This clonotype came up many times. V is TRBV20-1 and J is TRBJ2-1, with a possible D match to TRBD2 (5 bases). The CDR3 runs to 17 residues. In germline, CDR1 is DFQATT, CDR2 SNEGSKA (reference sequence). V dropped 6 bases and J dropped 0 bases, with 21 bases sitting between them. The CDR3 DNA sequence: TGCAGTGCCCCGCAAGCGCAGGCGGGTAGCTCCTACAATGAGCAGTTCTTC. This encodes CSAPQAQAGSSYNEQFF.

CDR3 residues: CASSQEGSSLYDEQFF. CDR3 DNA: TGCGCCAGCAGCCAAGAGGGCTCCAGCCTATACGATGAGCAGTTCTTC. The V and J genes are TRBV4-3 and TRBJ2-1, with D unresolved. The ends were cut back, 0 bases at V and 8 bases at J, with 17 bases in the middle. The CDR3 length is 16 residues. Germline lookup yields CDR1 LGHNA and CDR2 YSLEER.

This clonotype was counted only a few times. CDR3 residues: CASSFLRGNTIYF. The CDR3 region has the DNA TGTGCCAGCAGCTTTTTGCGGGGAAACACCATATATTTT. The chain couples TRBV13 to TRBJ1-3; D ambiguous. V shed 3 bases and J shed 4 bases, with 7 bases lying between them. CDR3 size: 13 residues. CDR1 and CDR2 from the germline V gene are PRHDT and FYEKMQ (reference sequence).

This clonotype was counted many times. J is TRBJ2-3 and V is TRBV7-3; 14 nucleotides match TRBD2. Germline V lookup: CDR1 SGHTA, CDR2 FQGTGA. The CDR3 is made up of 18 amino acids. V was pared by 5 bases and J by 0 bases, with 7 bases of the junction left unmatched. The CDR3 protein is CASSLGLAGGSSTDTQYF. The CDR3 DNA reads as TGTGCCAGCAGCCTCGGACTAGCGGGAGGCTCTAGCACAGATACGCAGTATTTT.

The chain carries TRBV6-9 and TRBJ2-1, with 14 bases matching TRBD2. Unmatched junction bases numbered 13, after V lost 3 bases and J lost 6 bases. CDR3 length: 19 amino acids. Looked up from germline, CDR1 is MNHGY and CDR2 is SVAAGI. CDR3 nucleotides: TGTGCCAGCAGTTACAGCGTCCCGGGACTAGCGGGAGCTAGCAATGAGCAGTTCTTC. Translating it yields CASSYSVPGLAGASNEQFF.

CDR3 loop: CASSLKGLVAGTGNEQFF. The CDR3 DNA sequence: TGTGCCAGCAGCTTGAAGGGCTTGGTAGCGGGAACCGGAAATGAGCAGTTCTTC. The V gene is TRBV5-5, the J gene TRBJ2-1; 8 bases match TRBD2. Trimming at V came to 1 base and at J to 7 bases, leaving 16 bases not matched to a gene. Germline CDR1 reads SGHKS; CDR2 reads YYEKEE (reference sequence). The CDR3 is 18 residues long.

For this clonotype: This may be a read error: a much more frequent sequence differs by one nucleotide. The gene calls are TRBV30 and TRBJ2-7, with D possibly TRBD2 on 5 matching bases. CDR3 length: 14 amino acids. Germline V gene sequence: CDR1 GTSNPN, CDR2 SVGIG (reference sequence). Here the CDR3 reads CTWRWMVGDYEQYF. CDR3 DNA: TGTACCTGGAGGTGGATGGTAGGCGACTACGAGCAGTACTTC.

This chain uses TRBV20-1 with TRBJ2-1, with TRBD2 matching 12 bases. Trimming at V came to 1 base and at J to 0 bases, leaving 4 bases not matched to a gene. This CDR3 contains 17 residues. Looked up from germline, CDR1 is DFQATT and CDR2 is SNEGSKA (reference sequence). The CDR3 coding sequence is TGCAGTGCTAGAGGACTAGCGGGAGCTAGCTCCTACAATGAGCAGTTCTTC. Its translation is CSARGLAGASSYNEQFF.

Ten or more counts support this clonotype. V usage is TRBV6-5 and J usage is TRBJ2-7; 8 positions match TRBD2. Trimming at V came to 0 bases and at J to 4 bases, leaving 8 bases not matched to a gene. The CDR3 contains 16 residues. Germline lookup yields CDR1 MNHEY and CDR2 SVGAGI. CDR3 coding DNA: TGTGCCAGCAGTTACTCCCGGTGGGCGGGAGGTTACGAGCAGTACTTC. It translates to CASSYSRWAGGYEQYF.

This clonotype has a handful of counts. A much larger clone lies a single base off, so this may be a read error. The rearrangement joins TRBV5-1 to TRBJ2-7; maybe TRBD2 (5 bases). Between the trimmed V and J ends, which lost 2 bases and 2 bases, there was a span of 20 bases. The germline CDR1 and CDR2 sequences are SGHRS and YFSETQ. There are 17 residues in the CDR3. Here the CDR3 DNA reads TGCGCCAGCAGCTTAACGCCGCCGTTAGCGTTTGCCTACGAGCAGTACTTC. Protein product: CASSLTPPLAFAYEQYF. The variable domain in full, with the rest retrieved from reference TRBV5-1 and TRBJ2-7, is KAGVTQTPRYLIKTRGQQVTLSCSPISGHRSVSWYQQTPGQGLQFLFEYFSETQRNKGNFPGRFSGRQFSNSRSEMNVSTLELGDSALYLCASSLTPPLAFAYEQYFGPGTRLTVT.

As to this clonotype: A much larger clone lies one base from this, so it may be a read error. This chain links TRBV6-1 with TRBJ2-7; 8 bases are shared with TRBD1. This CDR3 comprises 14 residues. Germline loops: CDR1 MNHNS, CDR2 SASEGT. CDR3 in amino acids: CACRPGGRSYEQYF. The CDR3 nucleotides read TGTGCCTGCAGACCAGGGGGCCGCTCCTACGAGCAGTACTTC.

In this sample, this clonotype turned up a few times. The V gene is TRBV3-1, the J gene TRBJ2-1, with 8 bases that match TRBD2. The length of the CDR3 is 16 residues. Germline lookup yields CDR1 LGHDT and CDR2 YNNKEL (reference sequence). Losses at the gene ends were 8 bases for V and 5 bases for J; bases not matched to a gene: 14. The CDR3, as DNA: TGTGCCAGCTCACCCCCGGGGGGGTTCGTAGACAATGAGCAGTTCTTC. It is translated as CASSPPGGFVDNEQFF.

The V and J genes are TRBV6-1 and TRBJ1-2; TRBD1 is a possible D gene (5 bases). Germline V gene data show CDR1 as MNHNS and CDR2 as SASEGT. Trimming took 4 bases from V and 8 from J, leaving 20 bases between them. CDR3 length: 15 amino acids. For the CDR3, the DNA is TGTGCCAGCAGTGGAGGGTACAGCGGGGGGGTCGGCTACACCTTC. Its translation is CASSGGYSGGVGYTF.

This clonotype occurred many times. The V and J genes are TRBV6-5 and TRBJ1-1; the D is unclear. Looked up from germline, CDR1 is MNHEY and CDR2 is SVGAGI. This CDR3 is built from 17 residues. The germline V and J ends were trimmed by 0 bases and 0 bases, with 14 bases remaining between them. CDR3 region: CASSYSAPSSMNTEAFF. In DNA, the CDR3 is TGTGCCAGCAGTTACTCTGCCCCCTCTTCAATGAACACTGAAGCTTTCTTT.

This clonotype was detected many times. The genes are TRBV27 and TRBJ2-7; 8 bases are a match to TRBD1. The CDR3 is made up of 13 amino acids. V lost 3 bases to trimming and J lost 4 bases; unmatched junction nucleotides: 2. Germline assignment: CDR1 MNHEY and CDR2 SMNVEV (reference sequence). DNA of the CDR3: TGTGCCAGCAGTTTGGACAGGGAGTACGAGCAGTACTTC. This codes for CASSLDREYEQYF.

The sample holds many counts of this clonotype. V and J are TRBV7-9 and TRBJ2-4, with a weak D call TRBD2 (6 bases). The CDR3 length is 17 residues. The V and J ends lost 3 bases and 6 bases respectively, with 21 bases between them. In germline, CDR1 is SEHNR, CDR2 FQNEAQ (reference sequence). CDR3 residues: CASSLSDGSLSGNIQYF. The CDR3 DNA reads as TGTGCCAGCAGCTTGTCTGACGGGAGTCTGAGCGGAAACATTCAGTACTTC.

This clonotype has ten or more counts. The rearrangement uses TRBV20-1 and TRBJ1-4; TRBD1 agrees at 7 bases. This CDR3 region has 14 residues. Germline V lookup: CDR1 DFQATT, CDR2 SNEGSKA (reference sequence). The ends lost 3 bases at V and 7 bases at J; junction bases unmatched: 8. CDR3 loop: CSASLTGRGEKLFF. CDR3 bases: TGCAGTGCTAGCCTGACAGGGAGGGGTGAAAAACTGTTTTTT.

The table lists this clonotype with many counts. The chain recombines TRBV18 with TRBJ1-1, with a weak D call TRBD1 (5 bases). V shed 5 bases and J shed 1 base, with 8 bases lying between them. Germline CDR1 KGHSH, CDR2 LQKENI. This CDR3 is built from 13 residues. The CDR3 here is CASSRTQNTEAFF. DNA of the CDR3: TGTGCCAGCTCAAGGACACAGAACACTGAAGCTTTCTTT. The entire variable domain, with the rest obtained from reference TRBV18 and TRBJ1-1, is as follows: NAGVMQNPRHLVRRRGQEARLRCSPMKGHSHVYWYRQLPEEGLKFMVYLQKENIIDESGMPKERFSAEFPKEGPSILRIQQVVRGDSAAYFCASSRTQNTEAFFGQGTRLTVV.

In this sample, this clonotype turned up a few times. The chain uses TRBV6-5 and TRBJ2-3; TRBD2 matches 13 bases. This CDR3 has 19 residues. V gave up 2 bases and J gave up 1 base; unmatched junction bases: 9. In germline, CDR1 is MNHEY, CDR2 SVGAGI. Here the CDR3 reads CASSYKGLAGEGGTDTQYF. Written as DNA, the CDR3 is TGTGCCAGCAGTTACAAAGGACTAGCGGGAGAGGGGGGCACAGATACGCAGTATTTT.

Comments on this clonotype: A single base separates this from a much larger clone, so it may be a read error. The gene calls are TRBV7-2 and TRBJ2-1; 10 bases align to TRBD2. Per the germline V gene, CDR1 is SGHTA and CDR2 is FQGNSA. The CDR3 extends over 12 amino acids. This CDR3 reads CAGSSPSGSTFF. The CDR3 region has the DNA TGTGCCGGCAGCTCCCCTAGCGGGAGTACGTTCTTC.

In this sample, this clonotype turned up many times. The J gene is TRBJ2-3, the V gene TRBV12-3 or TRBV12-4; D is perhaps TRBD2 (5 bases). V shed 1 base and J shed 0 bases, with 8 bases lying between them. This CDR3 is 15 amino acids long. The CDR3 DNA reads TGTGCCAGCAGTTTAGTCGGGGATAGCACAGATACGCAGTATTTT. Residues: CASSLVGDSTDTQYF.

This clonotype was counted once. The rearrangement links TRBV7-6 to TRBJ2-3; TRBD2 agrees at 8 bases. The CDR3 has 16 amino acids. Germline V gene lookup returns CDR1 SGHVS and CDR2 FNYEAQ. With V trimmed by 11 bases and J by 4 bases, 17 bases remained unmatched. The CDR3 bases are TGTGCCTCATACGCCGGGACTAGTTTTTCCGCAGATACGCAGTATTTT. This gives the protein CASYAGTSFSADTQYF.

This chain uses TRBV20-1 with TRBJ2-2, with D unclear. V gave up 7 bases and J gave up 0 bases, with 15 bases separating them. The germline gives CDR1 DFQATT, CDR2 SNEGSKA (reference sequence). This CDR3 is 15 amino acids long. CDR3 sequence (DNA): TGCAGTGGACGGGCCGCGCTCTCGAACACCGGGGAGCTGTTTTTT. It encodes CSGRAALSNTGELFF.